This T cell receptor beta chain was sequenced during a study of T-cell memory formation after mild COVID-19. This clonotype turned up a few times. TCRdb independently ran MiXCR on the 5' RACE reads; one entry per CDR3 protein. This sample has roughly 310,000 distinct CDR3 sequences, with roughly 15% found just once. CDR3 length equals 16 residues. Losses at the gene ends were 5 bases for V and 1 base for J; bases not matched to a gene: 6. Germline-derived CDR1 and CDR2 are SEHNR and FQNEAQ (reference sequence). This rearrangement joins TRBV7-9 to TRBJ2-1; 9 bases match TRBD2. This TCR came from a man between 18 and 35 years old who had mild COVID-19 (a few samples of this study predate the infection). Cell type and time point are not known. Sequencing used PBMCs or a T cell subset sorted from them (not recorded which). CDR3 in amino acids: CASSLEGLASYNEQFF. The CDR3 DNA sequence: TGTGCCAGCAGCCTGGAGGGACTAGCTTCCTACAATGAGCAGTTCTTC. Combining the CDR3 with reference TRBV7-9 and TRBJ2-1 gives the whole variable domain DTGVSQNPRHKITKRGQNVTFRCDPISEHNRLYWYRQTLGQGPEFLTYFQNEAQLEKSRLLSDRFSAERPKGSFSTLEIQRTEQGDSAMYLCASSLEGLASYNEQFFGPGTRLTVL.